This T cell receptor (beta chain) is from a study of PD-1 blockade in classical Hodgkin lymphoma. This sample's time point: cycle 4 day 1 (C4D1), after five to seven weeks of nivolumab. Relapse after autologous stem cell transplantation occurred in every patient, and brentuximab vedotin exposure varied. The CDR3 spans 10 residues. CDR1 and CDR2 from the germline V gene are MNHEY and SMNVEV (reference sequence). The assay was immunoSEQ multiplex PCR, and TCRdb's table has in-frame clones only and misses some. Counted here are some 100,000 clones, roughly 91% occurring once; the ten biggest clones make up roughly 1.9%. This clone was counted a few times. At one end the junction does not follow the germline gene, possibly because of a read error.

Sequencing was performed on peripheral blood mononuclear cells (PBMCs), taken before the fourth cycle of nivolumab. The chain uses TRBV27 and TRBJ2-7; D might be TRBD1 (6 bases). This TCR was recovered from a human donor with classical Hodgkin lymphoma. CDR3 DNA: TGTGCCGTGGGCATAACAGGGTCCCATTTC. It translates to CAVGITGSHF.